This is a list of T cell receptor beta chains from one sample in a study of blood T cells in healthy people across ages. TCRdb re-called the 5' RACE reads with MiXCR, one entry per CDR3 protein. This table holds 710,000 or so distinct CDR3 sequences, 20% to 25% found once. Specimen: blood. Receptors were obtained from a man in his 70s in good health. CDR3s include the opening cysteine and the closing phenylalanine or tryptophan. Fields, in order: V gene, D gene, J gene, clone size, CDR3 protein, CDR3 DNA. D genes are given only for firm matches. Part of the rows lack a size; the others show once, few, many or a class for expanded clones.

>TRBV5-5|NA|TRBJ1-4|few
CVSSYFQEGEKLFF
TGTGTCAGCAGCTACTTCCAAGAAGGTGAAAAACTGTTTTTT
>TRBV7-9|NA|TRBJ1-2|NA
CASSGTDRLYGYTF
TGTGCCAGCAGCGGGACGGACAGACTCTATGGCTACACCTTC
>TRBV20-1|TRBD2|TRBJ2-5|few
CSARDTAGGTQYF
TGCAGTGCTAGAGATACGGCGGGAGGGACCCAGTACTTC
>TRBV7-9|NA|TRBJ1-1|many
CASSLARGHVNTEAFF
TGTGCCAGCAGCTTAGCGCGGGGACATGTGAACACTGAAGCTTTCTTT
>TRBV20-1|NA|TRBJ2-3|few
CSARRASRGGTDTQYF
TGCAGTGCTAGACGGGCTAGCAGGGGGGGGACAGATACGCAGTATTTT
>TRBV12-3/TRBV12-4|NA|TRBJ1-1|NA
CASGSNRAEAFF
TGTGCCAGCGGATCAAACAGGGCTGAAGCTTTCTTT
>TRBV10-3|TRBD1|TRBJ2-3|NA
CAISEETGNTDTQYF
TGTGCCATCAGTGAAGAGACAGGGAACACAGATACGCAGTATTTT
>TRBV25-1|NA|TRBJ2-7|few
CASSDPSTTAYEQYF
TGTGCCAGCAGTGATCCGAGTACTACCGCCTACGAGCAGTACTTC
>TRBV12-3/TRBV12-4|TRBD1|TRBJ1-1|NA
CASSSPGTGLNTEAFF
TGTGCCAGCAGTTCACCCGGGACAGGTCTGAACACTGAAGCTTTCTTT
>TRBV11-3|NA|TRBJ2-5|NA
CASSLVRQETQYF
TGTGCCAGCAGCTTAGTTAGGCAAGAGACCCAGTACTTC
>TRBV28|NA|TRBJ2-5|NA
CASTRNRDLQETQYF
TGTGCCAGCACCAGAAACAGGGACTTACAAGAGACCCAGTACTTC
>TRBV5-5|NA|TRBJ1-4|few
CASSTPQGVEKLFF
TGTGCCAGCAGCACCCCCCAGGGAGTTGAAAAACTGTTTTTT
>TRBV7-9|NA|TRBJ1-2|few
CASSWDDYGYTF
TGTGCCAGCAGCTGGGATGACTATGGCTACACCTTC
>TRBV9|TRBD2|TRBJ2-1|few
CASSVTSGPYNEQFF
TGTGCCAGTAGCGTGACTAGCGGGCCTTACAATGAGCAGTTCTTC
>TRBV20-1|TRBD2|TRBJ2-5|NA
CSANLPTSGIETQYF
TGCAGTGCTAACCTGCCGACTAGCGGGATCGAGACCCAGTACTTC
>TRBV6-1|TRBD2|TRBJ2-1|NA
CASRPLKRGNSYNEQFF
TGTGCCAGCAGGCCGTTAAAGCGGGGCAACTCCTACAATGAGCAGTTCTTC
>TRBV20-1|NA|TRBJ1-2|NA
CSARAAAGKNGGYTF
TGCAGTGCTAGAGCCGCGGCAGGGAAGAATGGAGGCTACACCTTC
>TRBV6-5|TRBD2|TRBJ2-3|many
CASTGLAGIGTDTQYF
TGTGCCAGCACCGGACTAGCGGGGATCGGCACAGATACGCAGTATTTT
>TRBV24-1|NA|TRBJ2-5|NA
CATSDLQGREFF
TGTGCCACCAGTGATTTGCAGGGGAGAGAGTTCTTC
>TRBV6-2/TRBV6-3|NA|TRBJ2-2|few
CASSYTHTGELFF
TGTGCCAGCAGTTACACGCACACCGGGGAGCTGTTTTTT
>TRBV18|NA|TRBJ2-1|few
CASSRGRENYEQFF
TGTGCCAGCTCACGGGGCAGGGAGAATTATGAGCAGTTCTTC
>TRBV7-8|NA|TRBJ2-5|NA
CASSTGTYQGTQYF
TGTGCCAGCAGCACGGGGACTTATCAAGGGACCCAGTACTTC
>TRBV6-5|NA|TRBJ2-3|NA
CASSNRDGRTDTQYF
TGTGCCAGCAGCAACCGGGACGGTCGCACAGATACGCAGTATTTT
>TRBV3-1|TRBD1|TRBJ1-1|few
CASSQVNRGNTEAFF
TGTGCCAGCAGCCAAGTAAACAGGGGGAACACTGAAGCTTTCTTT
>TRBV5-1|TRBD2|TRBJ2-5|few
CASSPGVSSGGLETQYF
TGCGCCAGCAGCCCTGGAGTGTCTAGCGGGGGGTTGGAGACCCAGTACTTC
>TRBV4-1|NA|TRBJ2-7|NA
CASRPRRFF
TGCGCCAGCAGACCCCGACGGTTCTTC
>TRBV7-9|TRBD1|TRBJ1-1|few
CASSLPGQGRGNTEAFF
TGTGCCAGCAGCTTGCCGGGACAGGGACGAGGGAACACTGAAGCCTTCTTT
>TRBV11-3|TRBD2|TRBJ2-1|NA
CASSILAGRYNEQFF
TGTGCCAGCAGCATACTAGCGGGGCGGTACAATGAGCAGTTCTTC
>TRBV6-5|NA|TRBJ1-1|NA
CASGAGTEAFF
TGTGCCAGCGGAGCCGGAACTGAAGCTTTCTTT
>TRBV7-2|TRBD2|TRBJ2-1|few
CASSLGGLAGGPNNEQFF
TGTGCCAGCAGCTTAGGAGGATTAGCGGGAGGGCCAAACAATGAGCAGTTCTTC
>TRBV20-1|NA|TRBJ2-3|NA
CSATGGGATTDTQYF
TGCAGTGCTACCGGAGGCGGGGCCACCACAGATACGCAGTATTTT
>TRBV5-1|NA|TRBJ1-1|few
CASSLAGEGEAFF
TGCGCCAGCAGCTTGGCCGGCGAAGGTGAAGCTTTCTTT
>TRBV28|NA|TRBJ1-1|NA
CASRLMMIAEAFF
TGTGCCAGCAGGCTGATGATGATAGCGGAGGCTTTCTTT
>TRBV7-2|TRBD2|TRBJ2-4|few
CASSFSREGKNIQYF
TGTGCCAGCAGCTTTTCCAGGGAGGGCAAAAACATTCAGTACTTC
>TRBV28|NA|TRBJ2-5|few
CASSSWTSGRETQYF
TGTGCCAGCAGTTCTTGGACCAGCGGTAGAGAGACCCAGTACTTC
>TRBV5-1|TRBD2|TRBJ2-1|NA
CASTAGTSWGNEQFF
TGCGCCAGCACCGCCGGGACTAGTTGGGGAAATGAGCAGTTCTTC
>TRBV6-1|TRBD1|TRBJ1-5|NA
CASSGGLDRDQPQHF
TGTGCCAGCAGTGGGGGGCTGGACAGGGATCAGCCCCAGCATTTT
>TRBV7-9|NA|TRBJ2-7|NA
CVSSLGYEQYF
TGTGTCAGCAGCTTAGGGTACGAGCAGTACTTC
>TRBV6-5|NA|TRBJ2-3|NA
CASSYESADTQYF
TGTGCCAGCAGTTACGAGAGTGCAGATACGCAGTATTTT
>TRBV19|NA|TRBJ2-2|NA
CASSIYYFSGELFF
TGTGCCAGTAGTATTTATTACTTTTCCGGGGAGCTGTTTTTT
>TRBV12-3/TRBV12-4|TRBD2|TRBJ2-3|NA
CASTQGIAGADTQYF
TGTGCCAGCACTCAGGGCATAGCGGGAGCAGATACGCAGTATTTT
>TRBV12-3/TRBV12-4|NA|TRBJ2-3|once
CASSSLPGATDTQYF
TGTGCCAGCAGCTCCCTCCCAGGGGCGACAGATACGCAGTATTTT
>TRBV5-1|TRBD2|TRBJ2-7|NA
CASSSSGVSSYEQYF
TGCGCCAGCAGCTCTAGCGGGGTAAGCTCCTACGAGCAGTACTTC
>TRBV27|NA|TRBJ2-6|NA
CASSLRVGEAGFTPTLSANVLTF
TGTGCCAGCAGTTTAAGGGTAGGGGAGGCAGGGTTCACACCAACTCTGTCGGCCAACGTCCTGACTTTC